These T cell receptor beta chains were read from a single sample in a study of blood T cell repertoires in COVID-19. TCRdb keeps only in-frame clones here, not all; method: immunoSEQ multiplex PCR. The data contain under 150,000 clones, around 89% of them seen just once; the ten biggest clones take up around a quarter. Sequences were obtained from peripheral blood. Receptor source: a human donor in a cohort sampled during active COVID-19. Both conserved end residues are part of each CDR3. D genes are given only for firm matches. Not every row has a clone size; where given, it reads once, few, many or a size class.

D: TRBD1
V: TRBV5-6
size: -
J: TRBJ2-7
DNA: TGTGCCAGCAGCTACAGGGGTCCCCTATACGAGCAGTACTTC
CDR3: CASSYRGPLYEQYF

D: -
V: TRBV28
size: -
J: TRBJ2-7
DNA: TGTGCCAGCAGTTCTTCCCCCTCCTACGAGCAGTACTTC
CDR3: CASSSSPSYEQYF

D: -
V: TRBV5-1
size: -
J: TRBJ1-2
DNA: TGCGCCAGCAGCTTGGACAGGGACTATGGCTACACCTTC
CDR3: CASSLDRDYGYTF

D: TRBD2
V: TRBV5-4
size: -
J: TRBJ2-1
DNA: TGTGCCAGCAGCTTGGGAGGACTAGCGGGGGACAATGAGCAGTTCTTC
CDR3: CASSLGGLAGDNEQFF

D: -
V: TRBV27
size: -
J: TRBJ1-5
DNA: TGTGCCAGCAGTTTATCGGGTCGGGGGCCCCAGCATTTT
CDR3: CASSLSGRGPQHF

D: -
V: TRBV6-4
size: -
J: TRBJ2-3
DNA: TGTGCCAGCAGTGACAGGGGAGGAAGAGATACGCAGTATTTT
CDR3: CASSDRGGRDTQYF

D: -
V: TRBV6-1
size: -
J: TRBJ2-7
DNA: TGTGCCAGCAGTGATGTGAGGGACGAGCAGTACTTC
CDR3: CASSDVRDEQYF

D: -
V: TRBV18
size: -
J: TRBJ1-3
DNA: TGTGCCAGCTCACCTTCGGGTACTGGAAACACCATATATTTT
CDR3: CASSPSGTGNTIYF

D: -
V: TRBV5-1
size: once
J: TRBJ2-5
DNA: TGCGCCAGCAGCTTGGGGCAAATTCGTGAGACCCAGTACTTC
CDR3: CASSLGQIRETQYF

D: TRBD1
V: TRBV5-8
size: -
J: TRBJ1-4
DNA: TGTGCCAGCAGCTTCCCCGGGACAGGGGGACGGAAAAGAAAACTGTTTTTT
CDR3: CASSFPGTGGRKRKLFF

D: -
V: TRBV12-3/TRBV12-4
size: -
J: TRBJ2-7
DNA: TGTGCCAGCAGTTTGCGCACAGGGTACGAGCAGTACTTC
CDR3: CASSLRTGYEQYF

D: -
V: TRBV2
size: -
J: TRBJ1-2
DNA: TGTGCCAGCAGTGAAGCGCGGACTGTTGGTGGCTACACCTTC
CDR3: CASSEARTVGGYTF